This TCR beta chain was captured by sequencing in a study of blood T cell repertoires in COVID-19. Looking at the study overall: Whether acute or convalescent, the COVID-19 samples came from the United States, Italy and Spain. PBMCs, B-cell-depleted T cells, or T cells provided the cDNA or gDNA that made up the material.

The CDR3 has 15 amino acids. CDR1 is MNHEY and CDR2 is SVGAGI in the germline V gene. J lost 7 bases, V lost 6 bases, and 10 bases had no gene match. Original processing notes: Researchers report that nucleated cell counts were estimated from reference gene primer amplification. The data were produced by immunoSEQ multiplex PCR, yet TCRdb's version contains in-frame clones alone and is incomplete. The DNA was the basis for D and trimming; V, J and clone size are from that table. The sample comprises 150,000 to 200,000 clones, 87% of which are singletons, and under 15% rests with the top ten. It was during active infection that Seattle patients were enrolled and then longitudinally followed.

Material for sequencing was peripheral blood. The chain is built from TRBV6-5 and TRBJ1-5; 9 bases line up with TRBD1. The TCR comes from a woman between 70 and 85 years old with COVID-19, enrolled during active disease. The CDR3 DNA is TGTGCCAGCAGCCCGACAGGGGGGGTTGGCCAGCCCCAGCATTTT. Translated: CASSPTGGVGQPQHF.